This T cell receptor beta chain was recovered during a study of blood T cell repertoires in COVID-19. As for the study in general: T cells, B-cell-depleted T cells, or PBMCs provided the cDNA or gDNA that served as material.

Assay used: immunoSEQ multiplex PCR; TCRdb lists only in-frame clones, some missing. The table records about 170,000 clones, 83% of them present only once. Input material: PBMCs or T cells enriched from blood (not recorded which). The TCR originated in a woman aged 50 to 60 who had recovered from COVID-19.

CDR3 in DNA: TGTGCCCTCGGCGTACAGGTGGGGATGCCCCAGCATTTT. It yields the protein CALGVQVGMPQHF. This chain links TRBV30 with TRBJ1-5; perhaps TRBD1 as D (5 bases). V was shortened by 8 bases and J by 9 bases, with 20 bases between the two germline ends. CDR3 size: 13 residues. Germline V lookup: CDR1 GTSNPN, CDR2 SVGIG (reference sequence). Full variable domain (outside the CDR3, taken from reference TRBV30 and TRBJ1-5): SQTIHQWPATLVQPVGSPLSLECTVEGTSNPNLYWYRQAAGRGLQLLFYSVGIGQISSEVPQNLSASRPQDRQFILSSKKLLLSDSGFYLCALGVQVGMPQHFGDGTRLSIL.